Shown below are 21 T cell receptor beta chains from a single sample sequenced in a study of T cell clonality in common variable immunodeficiency. Clones were read by immunoSEQ multiplex PCR, and TCRdb kept only the in-frame ones, dropping some. Singletons are absent from the sample, which has roughly 34,000 clones. Specimen: peripheral blood mononuclear cells. The receptors originated from a person aged 18-70 years in good health.

This clone was picked up many times. Read coverage stops 3 residues before the CDR3 terminus; the germline J gene supplies the remainder. This rearrangement joins TRBV18 to TRBJ2-7, with D tentatively TRBD1 (5 bases). Germline CDR1 KGHSH, CDR2 LQKENI. The CDR3 covers 14 residues. V gave up 1 base and J gave up 3 bases, with 10 bases separating them. The CDR3 sequence is CASSPLARVYEQYF. The sequenced part of the CDR3 DNA is TGTGCCAGCTCACCACTCGCCAGGGTCTACGAG.

This clone was counted ten times or more. CDR3 region: CASSFKYSPLHF. The sequenced CDR3 bases are TGTGCCAGCAGCTTTAAATATTCACCC. The chain is built from TRBV7-9 and TRBJ1-6, with D unresolved. The read comes to an end 3 residues before the CDR3 does, leaving the germline J gene to fill in the end. V was trimmed by 3 bases and J by 8 bases, leaving 5 bases between them. The germline V gene encodes CDR1 SEHNR and CDR2 FQNEAQ (reference sequence). CDR3 length: 12 residues.

This clone was observed many times. The CDR3 goes on 3 residues after the read ends, and that part is filled in from the germline J gene. The chain combines TRBV20-1 with TRBJ2-1; D not certain. The ends were cut back, 5 bases at V and 0 bases at J, with 8 bases in the middle. The CDR3 has 13 amino acids. CDR1 DFQATT and CDR2 SNEGSKA come from the germline V gene (reference sequence). The CDR3 region is CSASKGSYNEQFF. The CDR3 DNA, read in part, is TGCAGTGCTTCGAAGGGCTCCTACAATGAG.

This clone was picked up many times. The read is 3 residues too short to cover the CDR3 end, so that end is filled in from the germline J gene. The rearrangement joins TRBV12-3 or TRBV12-4 to TRBJ2-6; the match to TRBD1 covers 9 bases. This CDR3 comprises 18 residues. Trimming took 4 bases from V and 2 from J; bases not matched to a gene: 9. Partial CDR3 DNA: TGTGCCAGCAGTTCATCCCGGGACAGGGTGGCTGGGGCCAACGTC. Amino acid sequence: CASSSSRDRVAGANV. The full CDR3 sequence reads CASSSSRDRVAGANVLTF.

This clone has a count of ten or more. The CDR3 end lies 3 residues beyond the end of the read and is filled in from the germline J gene. The J gene is TRBJ2-7, the V gene TRBV19, with TRBD2 matching over 9 bases. The CDR3 is 18 residues long. Germline V gene data show CDR1 as LNHDA and CDR2 as SQIVND (reference sequence). Trimming removed 7 bases from V and 3 bases from J; junction bases left unmatched: 19. The CDR3: CASKSGLAPRWDYYEQYF. CDR3 DNA (partial): TGTGCCAGTAAATCAGGACTAGCGCCAAGGTGGGACTACTACGAG.

On this clone itself: Read sequence stops 3 residues before the CDR3 end, and the germline J gene provides the missing end. The chain combines TRBV18 with TRBJ1-5; 7 bases line up with TRBD1. This CDR3 is 16 amino acids long. Germline CDR1 is KGHSH and CDR2 is LQKENI. Trimming took 3 bases from V and 2 from J; bases not matched to a gene: 7. CDR3 sequence: CASSPVGQDRNQPQHF. The sequenced CDR3 bases are TGTGCCAGCTCACCCGTCGGACAGGACCGCAATCAGCCC.

This clone has at least ten counts. The read ends 3 residues shy of where the CDR3 ends; the end is completed using the germline J gene. The chain employs TRBV12-3 or TRBV12-4 and TRBJ1-1; possible D gene TRBD1, 5 bases. V lost 3 bases and J lost 7, with 12 bases in between. The CDR3 covers 13 residues. CDR3 amino acids: CASSFQGFIEAFF. CDR3 bases read: TGTGCCAGCAGTTTCCAGGGATTTATTGAA.

This clone showed up many times. The sequence runs out 3 residues before the end of the CDR3; the remainder is reconstructed from the germline J gene. The J gene is TRBJ1-3, the V gene TRBV20-1; tentatively, D is TRBD1 (6 bases). The CDR3 consists of 18 residues. Looked up from germline, CDR1 is DFQATT and CDR2 is SNEGSKA (reference sequence). Trimming removed 0 bases from V and 0 bases from J, with 18 bases in between. CDR3 amino acids: CSARENSLGAYSGNTIYF. Partial CDR3 DNA: TGCAGTGCTAGAGAGAACTCCCTGGGGGCCTACTCTGGAAACACC.

This clone was observed at least ten times. Read data end 3 residues before the CDR3 end; the end is taken from the germline J gene. The V and J genes are TRBV7-2 and TRBJ2-4; TRBD1 matches at 9 bases. The CDR3 extends over 14 amino acids. Trimming at V came to 5 bases and at J to 5 bases, leaving 4 bases not matched to a gene. The V gene's germline CDR1 is SGHTA and CDR2 FQGNSA. The sequenced CDR3 bases are TGTGCCAGCAGCAAACGGACAGGGGAAAACATT. Encoded protein: CASSKRTGENI. The complete CDR3 protein is CASSKRTGENIQYF.

This clone showed up many times. The read stops 3 residues short of the end of the CDR3; the missing end is completed from the germline J gene. This sequence joins TRBV7-9 and TRBJ2-4, with D hard to call. Between the trimmed V and J ends, which lost 6 bases and 9 bases, there was a span of 9 bases. Looked up from germline, CDR1 is SEHNR and CDR2 is FQNEAQ (reference sequence). The CDR3 has 11 amino acids. CDR3 DNA (partial): TGTGCCAGCAGGGGCGAAGGCATT. This codes for CASRGEGI. From start to end, the CDR3 is CASRGEGIQYF.

This clone has ten or more counts. The read terminates 3 residues ahead of where the CDR3 ends, so the germline J gene completes it. V gene TRBV9 combines with J gene TRBJ2-7; the match to TRBD1 covers 7 bases. After removal of 3 bases from V and 3 bases from J, the junction contained 3 bases not matched to a gene. This CDR3 contains 13 residues. Germline lookup yields CDR1 SGDLS and CDR2 YYNGEE. Here the CDR3 reads CASSATGVYEQYF. The DNA read from the CDR3 is TGTGCCAGCAGCGCCACAGGGGTCTACGAG.

There are many counts of this clone. The read ends 3 residues shy of where the CDR3 ends; the end is completed using the germline J gene. This chain connects TRBV30 to TRBJ2-5, with a weak D call TRBD2 (6 bases). The CDR3 covers 13 residues. Per germline, CDR1 GTSNPN and CDR2 SVGIG (reference sequence). V shed 5 bases and J shed 5 bases, with 15 bases lying between them. The DNA read from the CDR3 is TGTGCCTGGTGTCGAGGTGGGGGGGAGACC. Encoded protein: CAWCRGGGET. The complete CDR3 reads CAWCRGGGETQYF.

This clone occurred many times. The CDR3 end is not reached by the read, which stops 3 residues before it; the germline J gene fills it in. Other nucleotide sequences from this sample produce the same CDR3. The chain combines TRBV9 with TRBJ2-1; TRBD2 matches 10 bases. The CDR3 is 14 amino acids. Looked up from germline, CDR1 is SGDLS and CDR2 is YYNGEE. V dropped 2 bases and J dropped 6; count of bases not matched to a gene: 2. The sequenced CDR3 bases are TGTGCCAGCAGCGTTGGGACTAGCGTCAATGAG. It is translated as CASSVGTSVNE. The CDR3 reads in full as CASSVGTSVNEQFF.

This clone was counted at least ten times. The read terminates 3 residues ahead of where the CDR3 ends, so the germline J gene completes it. The chain employs TRBV30 and TRBJ1-2; the match to TRBD1 covers 7 bases. Germline-derived CDR1 and CDR2 are GTSNPN and SVGIG (reference sequence). There are 14 residues in the CDR3. The covered CDR3 bases are TGTGCCTGGAGTGTAAACAGGGGTTTTTGGGGC. Amino acids: CAWSVNRGFWG. The whole CDR3 sequence reads CAWSVNRGFWGYTF.

This clone was seen ten or more times. The read ends 3 residues before the CDR3 terminus; that terminus is restored from the germline J gene. This rearrangement joins TRBV20-1 to TRBJ2-5; 9 bases are shared with TRBD2. From germline, CDR1 is DFQATT and CDR2 SNEGSKA (reference sequence). The V segment lost 6 bases and the J segment 5 bases; nucleotides outside the gene matches: 10. The CDR3 covers 14 residues. CDR3 DNA, as far as it was read: TGCAGTGCGAGGCGGGGGGGCCGGGCCGAGACC. This translates into CSARRGGRAET. The CDR3 reads in full as CSARRGGRAETQYF.

This clone was seen repeatedly, ten times or more. The missing CDR3 end, 3 residues past where the read stops, is filled in from the germline J gene. The V call is TRBV20-1, the J call TRBJ2-7, with TRBD1 matching 10 bases. Germline V gene sequence: CDR1 DFQATT, CDR2 SNEGSKA (reference sequence). With 3 bases clipped from V and 3 bases from J, the junction kept 2 bases outside the gene matches. There are 13 residues in the CDR3. The CDR3 is CSASWDRGYEQYF. The sequenced part of the CDR3 DNA is TGCAGTGCTAGCTGGGACAGGGGCTACGAG.

This clone was seen ten or more times. The read ends 3 residues early relative to the CDR3; the germline J gene fills the gap. Distinct nucleotide sequences in the sample also encode this CDR3. The V call is TRBV7-2, the J call TRBJ2-7; 10 positions agree with TRBD2. The junction had 1 base not matched to a gene; V was cut back by 4 bases and J by 1 base. CDR1 is SGHTA, CDR2 FQGNSA, per germline. The CDR3 runs to 14 residues. The covered CDR3 bases are TGTGCCAGCAGCTGGACTAGCGGATCCTACGAG. This gives the protein CASSWTSGSYE. The CDR3 in its entirety is CASSWTSGSYEQYF.

This clone was observed at least ten times. Coverage ceases 3 residues before the CDR3 finishes, and the germline J gene fills in the end. The chain joins TRBV5-1 to TRBJ1-2, with 10 bases lining up with TRBD1. The germline V gene has CDR1 SGHRS and CDR2 YFSETQ. CDR3 size: 14 residues. Trimming cost V 4 bases and J 6 bases; bases outside gene matches: 6. CDR3 DNA (partial): TGCGCCAGCAGCATAGCCGGGACAGGGGATGGC. This gives the protein CASSIAGTGDG. The complete CDR3 protein is CASSIAGTGDGYTF.

This clone was seen at least ten times. The read halts 3 residues ahead of the CDR3 end, with the missing end drawn from the germline J gene. The chain couples TRBV4-2 to TRBJ2-1; 7 bases agree with TRBD2. The germline CDR1 and CDR2 sequences are LGHNA and YNFKEQ. The CDR3 loop spans 15 amino acids. The ends lost 4 bases at V and 2 bases at J; junction bases unmatched: 5. Partial CDR3 DNA: TGTGCCAGCAGCCTAGAAGCGGGAACCTACAATGAG. Its protein is CASSLEAGTYNE. The whole CDR3 is CASSLEAGTYNEQFF.

This clone was detected many times. The CDR3 end lies 3 residues beyond the end of the read and is filled in from the germline J gene. This chain links TRBV5-4 with TRBJ2-7; the D gene is possibly TRBD1 (6 bases). Germline lookup yields CDR1 SGHNT and CDR2 YYREEE (reference sequence). Deletions cut 3 bases from V and 3 bases from J, with 7 bases between. The CDR3 runs to 12 residues. CDR3 DNA, as far as it was read: TGTGCCAGCAGCTCGGACAGCTACGAG. Its protein is CASSSDSYE. In full, the CDR3 is CASSSDSYEQYF.

At least ten counts were recorded for this clone. The sequenced fragment ends 3 residues before the CDR3 boundary, so the rest is inferred from the germline J gene. J is TRBJ2-1 and V is TRBV6-2 or TRBV6-3, with TRBD2 identical over 10 bases. The CDR3 is 13 amino acids. CDR1 and CDR2 from the germline V gene are MNHEY and SVGEGT. J gave up 9 bases and V 3 bases, and 2 bases lay outside the gene matches. The part of the CDR3 DNA that was read is TGTGCCAGCAGTTATGGACTAGCGGCTGAG. This codes for CASSYGLAAE. The whole CDR3 protein reads CASSYGLAAEQFF.